A single T cell receptor beta chain is shown here with its context. Its antigen remains unidentified. This sample was taken from a study of CD8+ T cells in alopecia areata. Overall study: The study gave tofacitinib for 6 to 18 months, then 6 months off drug.

Reverse transcribed after extraction, RNA yielded cDNA as the sequencing template. The assay was immunoSEQ multiplex PCR, and TCRdb's table has in-frame clones only and misses some. Altogether some 130,000 clones are present, about 49% being singletons, with the ten largest covering around 20%. The V gene's germline CDR1 is SGHDT and CDR2 YYEEEE. V lost 6 bases and J 3 bases, leaving 19 bases between the germline ends. This CDR3 is 16 amino acids long. Study outcomes and limitations: Alopecia totalis/universalis scalp especially showed more expanded CD8+ clones than normal scalp.

The input for sequencing was CD8+ T cells sorted from blood, taken at week 0. The chain recombines TRBV5-6 with TRBJ1-5; D gene uncertain. This receptor was identified in a human donor with alopecia areata. The CDR3 DNA is TGTGCCAGCAACCTAGGAGGCGGCGCGACCAATCAGCCCCAGCATTTT. It specifies CASNLGGGATNQPQHF.